Following are 27 T cell receptor beta chains from one sample sequenced in a study of blood T cell repertoires in COVID-19. Clones were sequenced by immunoSEQ multiplex PCR, and TCRdb holds only the in-frame ones, with some missing. The profile shows fewer than 200,000 clones, 80% to 90% of them singletons. Sequenced material: peripheral blood. These receptors all stem from a woman aged 70 to 79 with COVID-19, enrolled during active disease.

The chain is built from TRBV7-9 and TRBJ1-5; perhaps TRBD1 as D (5 bases). Deletions cut 8 bases from V and 7 bases from J, with 9 bases between. Germline V CDR1 and CDR2: SEHNR, FQNEAQ (reference sequence). The CDR3 length is 11 residues. CDR3: CASGGNQPQHF. CDR3 DNA: TGTGCCAGCGGGGGGAACCAGCCCCAGCATTTT.

The genes are TRBV5-4 and TRBJ2-5; maybe TRBD2 (6 bases). This CDR3 has 15 residues. The V end lost 0 bases, the J end lost 5 bases, and 14 bases lay between the germline ends. CDR1 is SGHNT, CDR2 YYREEE, per germline (reference sequence). The DNA for the CDR3 is TGTGCCAGCAGCTTGGACCAGGGAGGCGGTGAGACCCAGTACTTC. It yields the protein CASSLDQGGGETQYF.

The chain employs TRBV9 and TRBJ2-7; D possibly corresponds to TRBD2 (5 bases). V shed 0 bases and J shed 0 bases, with 19 bases lying between them. Germline values: CDR1 SGDLS, CDR2 YYNGEE. CDR3 length equals 18 residues. CDR3 nucleotides: TGTGCCAGCAGCGTAGCCCCTAGCTCGGGGATAAACTCCTACGAGCAGTACTTC. Protein product: CASSVAPSSGINSYEQYF.

The chain joins TRBV12-3 or TRBV12-4 to TRBJ1-2; D is possibly TRBD1 (6 bases). V was trimmed by 6 bases and J by 5 bases, leaving 10 bases between them. The CDR3 runs 12 residues. CDR3 nucleotide sequence: TGTGCCAGCAGCCGCGGACAGTATGGCTACACCTTC. It yields the protein CASSRGQYGYTF.

CDR3 sequence reads: CASSPGDPSQPQHF. Written as DNA, the CDR3 is TGTGCCAGCAGCCCAGGGGACCCAAGTCAGCCCCAGCATTTT. This rearrangement joins TRBV28 to TRBJ1-5, with D perhaps matching TRBD1 (6 bases). This CDR3 is built from 14 residues. V lost 6 bases, J lost 6 bases, and 15 bases lay in between. Germline V CDR1 and CDR2: MDHEN, SYDVKM. Full variable domain (rest looked up from reference TRBV28 and TRBJ1-5): DVKVTQSSRYLVKRTGEKVFLECVQDMDHENMFWYRQDPGLGLRLIYFSYDVKMKEKGDIPEGYSVSREKKERFSLILESASTNQTSMYLCASSPGDPSQPQHFGDGTRLSIL.

The V gene is TRBV6-5, the J gene TRBJ2-5, with TRBD1 identical over 7 bases. The germline V gene has CDR1 MNHEY and CDR2 SVGAGI. J was trimmed by 4 bases and V by 6 bases; bases with no gene match: 8. The CDR3 is made up of 14 amino acids. CDR3 in DNA: TGTGCCAGCAGAGGGGGCGCTAATCTAGAGACCCAGTACTTC. Translation: CASRGGANLETQYF.

This clone was detected once. The chain has TRBV6-1 and TRBJ1-6; no clear D. V was cut by 3 bases and J by 7 bases, with 7 bases left in between. CDR1 MNHNS and CDR2 SASEGT come from the germline V gene. The CDR3 sequence is 13 residues long. CDR3 residues: CASSERENSPLHF. CDR3 bases: TGTGCCAGCAGTGAGAGAGAGAATTCACCCCTCCACTTT.

CDR3 coding DNA: TGTGCCAGCTCACCAGTATCCTACGAGCAGTACTTC. Protein: CASSPVSYEQYF. V and J are TRBV18 and TRBJ2-7; D ambiguous. V lost 2 bases, J lost 1 base, and 3 bases lay in between. Germline CDR1 KGHSH, CDR2 LQKENI. The CDR3 covers 12 residues.

The chain recombines TRBV2 with TRBJ1-1, with 7 bases aligning to TRBD1. CDR3 length: 13 amino acids. CDR1 SNHLY and CDR2 FYNNEI come from the germline V gene. V was clipped by 7 bases and J by 1 base; unmatched bases: 3. The CDR3 nucleotides read TGTGCCAGCAAGGGACAGAGGAACACTGAAGCTTTCTTT. Encoded protein: CASKGQRNTEAFF.

The chain uses TRBV24-1 and TRBJ2-1; 11 positions agree with TRBD2. This CDR3 contains 15 residues. V lost 4 bases and J lost 6; bases outside the gene matches: 4. Germline values: CDR1 KGHDR, CDR2 SFDVKD. The CDR3 DNA reads as TGTGCCACCAGTGACCCCGGGACTAGCGGCAATGAGCAGTTCTTC. Amino acid sequence: CATSDPGTSGNEQFF.

A few counts support this clone. The chain is built from TRBV20-1 and TRBJ1-2, with D tentatively TRBD1 (5 bases). Germline CDR1 reads DFQATT; CDR2 reads SNEGSKA (reference sequence). The CDR3 length is 11 residues. The V end lost 1 base, the J end lost 7 bases, and 7 bases lay between the germline ends. The CDR3 sequence is CSARVGGGYTF. CDR3 nucleotide sequence: TGCAGTGCTAGAGTGGGGGGTGGCTACACCTTC.

The chain employs TRBV9 and TRBJ2-3; D gene uncertain. The germline gives CDR1 SGDLS, CDR2 YYNGEE. The CDR3 contains 12 residues. V was shortened by 3 bases and J by 4 bases, with 6 bases between the two germline ends. The CDR3 region is CASSEPADTQYF. DNA for the CDR3: TGTGCCAGCAGCGAACCGGCAGATACGCAGTATTTT.

V and J are TRBV11-3 and TRBJ2-1; 12 nucleotides agree with TRBD1. Germline lookup yields CDR1 SGHNT and CDR2 YENEEA. V was clipped by 6 bases and J by 9 bases; unmatched bases: 6. There are 14 residues in the CDR3. The CDR3 DNA follows: TGTGCCAGCAGGCGGGACAGGGGGCAGGGTGAGCAGTTCTTC. It encodes CASRRDRGQGEQFF.

J is TRBJ2-2 and V is TRBV2, with TRBD2 identical over 12 bases. V lost 1 base and J lost 6; bases outside the gene matches: 9. Germline assignment: CDR1 SNHLY and CDR2 FYNNEI. The CDR3 is 18 residues long. CDR3 region: CASSEVYGLAGSSGELFF. The CDR3 DNA reads as TGTGCCAGCAGTGAAGTTTACGGACTAGCGGGATCTTCCGGGGAGCTGTTTTTT. The full variable domain, with the rest looked up from reference TRBV2 and TRBJ2-2, is EPEVTQTPSHQVTQMGQEVILRCVPISNHLYFYWYRQILGQKVEFLVSFYNNEISEKSEIFDDQFSVERPDGSNFTLKIRSTKLEDSAMYFCASSEVYGLAGSSGELFFGEGSRLTVL.

The rearrangement uses TRBV5-1 and TRBJ2-3; 9 bases are a match to TRBD2. Germline lookup yields CDR1 SGHRS and CDR2 YFSETQ. The CDR3 is 14 amino acids. Trimming at V came to 7 bases and at J to 2 bases, leaving 5 bases not matched to a gene. CDR3 amino acids: CASGASGNTDTQYF. The CDR3 region has the DNA TGCGCCAGCGGCGCTAGCGGGAACACAGATACGCAGTATTTT.

The chain carries TRBV28 and TRBJ2-7, with D unclear. The CDR3 extends over 15 amino acids. Germline assignment: CDR1 MDHEN and CDR2 SYDVKM. Deletions cut 8 bases from V and 1 base from J, with 18 bases between. CDR3 amino acids: CASEASVGYSYEQYF. Written as DNA, the CDR3 is TGTGCCAGCGAAGCTTCCGTCGGGTATTCCTACGAGCAGTACTTC.

The rearrangement joins TRBV4-3 to TRBJ1-6, with D perhaps TRBD1 (5 bases). V shed 0 bases and J shed 0 bases, with 9 bases lying between them. CDR1 is LGHNA, CDR2 YSLEER, per germline. The CDR3 is made up of 17 amino acids. The CDR3 bases are TGCGCCAGCAGCCAAGATGGGGGGAGCTCCTATAATTCACCCCTCCACTTT. It specifies CASSQDGGSSYNSPLHF.

This chain joins TRBV10-2 and TRBJ2-7; the D is unclear. Trimming left V 3 bases short and J 7 bases short, with 10 bases between. The CDR3 spans 12 residues. The germline gives CDR1 WSHSY, CDR2 SAAADI. For the CDR3, the DNA is TGCGCCAGCAGTGAATTTTCTCGGGAGCAGTACTTC. This gives the protein CASSEFSREQYF.

This clone was seen once. The chain has TRBV5-1 and TRBJ2-1; 14 bases line up with TRBD2. Per germline, CDR1 SGHRS and CDR2 YFSETQ. The CDR3 is made up of 16 amino acids. V lost 6 bases to trimming and J lost 7 bases; unmatched junction nucleotides: 9. CDR3 bases: TGCGCCAGCATCCGTGGGACTAGCGGGAGTGGGAATGAGCAGTTCTTC. Protein product: CASIRGTSGSGNEQFF.

V usage is TRBV5-1 and J usage is TRBJ2-7, with TRBD1 as a possible D gene (6 bases). In germline, CDR1 is SGHRS, CDR2 YFSETQ. Trimming pared 3 bases from V and 1 base from J, leaving 14 bases between. The CDR3 spans 15 residues. The CDR3 here is CASSSQGPGSYEQYF. Here the CDR3 DNA reads TGCGCCAGCAGCTCACAGGGACCCGGTTCCTACGAGCAGTACTTC.

The chain has TRBV27 and TRBJ1-1; TRBD1 is a possible D gene (5 bases). CDR3 length equals 16 residues. Per the germline V gene, CDR1 is MNHEY and CDR2 is SMNVEV (reference sequence). The V gene lost 3 bases and the J gene lost 1 base, with 15 bases spanning the gap. The CDR3 DNA follows: TGTGCCAGCAGTTTTAACCCTGGGGCGGCGAACACTGAAGCTTTCTTT. Translated, it gives CASSFNPGAANTEAFF.

V is TRBV9 and J is TRBJ1-5; no firm D call. Germline values: CDR1 SGDLS, CDR2 YYNGEE. The CDR3 covers 15 residues. V lost 0 bases to trimming and J lost 3 bases, with 10 bases between them. CDR3 in amino acids: CASSVAGGYNQPQHF. CDR3 in DNA: TGTGCCAGCAGCGTAGCTGGAGGATACAATCAGCCCCAGCATTTT.

The rearrangement links TRBV9 to TRBJ2-1, with 7 bases lining up with TRBD1. The J segment lost 7 bases and the V segment lost 4 bases, leaving 11 bases of the junction unmatched. CDR1 SGDLS and CDR2 YYNGEE come from the germline V gene. The CDR3 has 15 amino acids. The CDR3 here is CASSFSTGTSNEQFF. The CDR3 DNA reads as TGTGCCAGCAGCTTCTCGACAGGGACAAGTAATGAGCAGTTCTTC.

V gene TRBV7-2 combines with J gene TRBJ1-1, with D possibly being TRBD1 (6 bases). From germline, CDR1 is SGHTA and CDR2 FQGNSA. Trimming shortened V by 5 bases and J by 0 bases, and 13 bases separated the two germline ends. The CDR3 extends over 15 amino acids. The CDR3, as DNA: TGTGCCAGCAGCGCCGGACAGACTCTGAACACTGAAGCTTTCTTT. Translation gives CASSAGQTLNTEAFF.

The chain is built from TRBV6-2 or TRBV6-3 and TRBJ2-7, with 10 bases that match TRBD1. The V segment lost 2 bases and the J segment 3 bases; nucleotides outside the gene matches: 7. CDR1 MNHEY and CDR2 SVGEGT come from the germline V gene. The CDR3 consists of 16 residues. The CDR3, as DNA: TGTGCCAGCAGTTACGGACCGGGACAGGGGATCTACGAGCAGTACTTC. This encodes CASSYGPGQGIYEQYF.

The genes are TRBV3-1 (or the pseudogene TRBV3-2) and TRBJ2-2; 11 positions match TRBD2. Trimming cost V 1 base and J 4 bases; bases outside gene matches: 2. Germline V lookup: CDR1 LGHDT, CDR2 YNNKEL (reference sequence). The CDR3 is 16 amino acids. CDR3 in amino acids: CASSQGLAGRTGELFF. The CDR3 nucleotides are TGTGCCAGCAGCCAAGGACTAGCGGGACGCACCGGGGAGCTGTTTTTT.

The table lists this clone with a count of one. The V gene is TRBV5-1, the J gene TRBJ2-3, with TRBD2 identical over 8 bases. Germline V lookup: CDR1 SGHRS, CDR2 YFSETQ. CDR3 size: 14 residues. The junction had 7 bases not matched to a gene; V was cut back by 5 bases and J by 5 bases. CDR3 amino acids: CASRPGRGGDTQYF. CDR3 nucleotide sequence: TGCGCCAGCAGGCCCGGGAGGGGAGGAGATACGCAGTATTTT.